Each of the 32 T cell receptor beta chains below was sequenced from the same sample in a study of cytomegalovirus exposure and HLA in healthy donors. The PCR made use of 60 Vbeta and 13 Jbeta primers. Measured with immunoSEQ multiplex PCR; TCRdb has only the in-frame clones, and not every one. The table includes about 150,000 clones, over 60% detected once. Sequencing was carried out using PBMCs. Receptors originate from a woman in her thirties or forties in good health and CMV-seronegative.

The chain links TRBV2 to TRBJ2-7, with TRBD1 as a possible D gene (6 bases). The CDR3 has 13 residues. From germline, CDR1 is SNHLY and CDR2 FYNNEI. Trimming took off 3 bases at V and 2 bases at J, with 8 bases between the two ends. The DNA of the CDR3 is TGTGCCAGCAGTGATGGGGGCCCCTACGAGCAGTACTTC. It encodes CASSDGGPYEQYF.

J is TRBJ2-7 and V is TRBV5-1, with TRBD1 identical over 9 bases. This CDR3 has 14 residues. Germline CDR1 reads SGHRS; CDR2 reads YFSETQ. V lost 4 bases, J lost 2 bases, and 4 bases stayed unmatched. The CDR3 here is CASSVRTGAYEQYF. Written as DNA, the CDR3 is TGCGCCAGCAGCGTCAGGACAGGGGCCTACGAGCAGTACTTC.

CDR3 amino acids: CASTWTGSTEAFF. The CDR3 DNA reads TGTGCCAGCACCTGGACAGGGAGCACTGAAGCTTTCTTT. This rearrangement joins TRBV6-5 to TRBJ1-1; 8 bases are a match to TRBD1. This CDR3 region has 13 residues. V was pared by 7 bases and J by 4 bases, with 5 bases of the junction left unmatched. Germline V gene lookup returns CDR1 MNHEY and CDR2 SVGAGI.

The chain has TRBV9 and TRBJ1-4; 10 bases are shared with TRBD1. This CDR3 has 18 amino acids. V was clipped by 4 bases and J by 0 bases; unmatched bases: 9. Germline V lookup: CDR1 SGDLS, CDR2 YYNGEE. In nucleotides, the CDR3 is TGTGCCAGCAGCCCACAGACAGGGGGCCAAACAACTAATGAAAAACTGTTTTTT. Protein sequence: CASSPQTGGQTTNEKLFF.

The J gene is TRBJ1-2, the V gene TRBV6-1; 8 positions agree with TRBD1. The V gene's germline CDR1 is MNHNS and CDR2 SASEGT. J was trimmed by 3 bases and V by 8 bases; bases with no gene match: 11. CDR3 size: 15 residues. CDR3 protein: CASLPGTGVYYGYTF. The CDR3 bases are TGTGCCAGCCTACCAGGGACAGGTGTTTACTATGGCTACACCTTC.

The rearrangement links TRBV5-1 to TRBJ2-1; 10 nucleotides agree with TRBD2. This CDR3 comprises 15 residues. The V segment lost 4 bases and the J segment 6 bases; nucleotides outside the gene matches: 7. Germline lookup yields CDR1 SGHRS and CDR2 YFSETQ. The CDR3 protein is CASSLTSGVGNEQFF. CDR3 coding DNA: TGCGCCAGCAGCCTAACTAGCGGGGTTGGCAATGAGCAGTTCTTC. Combining the CDR3 with reference TRBV5-1 and TRBJ2-1 gives the whole variable domain KAGVTQTPRYLIKTRGQQVTLSCSPISGHRSVSWYQQTPGQGLQFLFEYFSETQRNKGNFPGRFSGRQFSNSRSEMNVSTLELGDSALYLCASSLTSGVGNEQFFGPGTRLTVL.

The chain joins TRBV5-4 to TRBJ2-5; TRBD2 is a possible D gene (5 bases). The CDR3 covers 16 residues. In germline, CDR1 is SGHNT, CDR2 YYREEE (reference sequence). V was clipped by 0 bases and J by 4 bases, with 16 bases between them. CDR3 sequence (DNA): TGTGCCAGCAGCTTGGCATTGGCTAGCTCTGGAGAGACCCAGTACTTC. Protein product: CASSLALASSGETQYF.

The rearrangement links TRBV5-5 to TRBJ1-5; D gene ambiguous. Germline V gene lookup returns CDR1 SGHKS and CDR2 YYEKEE (reference sequence). This CDR3 contains 17 residues. Trimming removed 3 bases from V and 0 bases from J, with 16 bases in between. CDR3 residues: CASSYGRCCHSNQPQHF. In DNA form, the CDR3 reads TGTGCCAGCAGCTACGGGAGGTGCTGCCATAGCAATCAGCCCCAGCATTTT.

The V and J genes are TRBV29-1 and TRBJ2-1; 7 nucleotides line up with TRBD1. The CDR3 length is 14 residues. Germline V gives CDR1 SQVTM, CDR2 ANQGSEA. V was clipped by 6 bases and J by 0 bases; unmatched bases: 5. The CDR3 spells CSVGQERSYNEQFF. The CDR3 DNA reads as TGCAGCGTAGGACAGGAACGCTCCTACAATGAGCAGTTCTTC.

The gene calls are TRBV6-5 and TRBJ2-7; D possibly corresponds to TRBD1 (5 bases). Germline CDR1 and CDR2: MNHEY and SVGAGI. The germline V and J ends were trimmed by 4 bases and 7 bases, with 11 bases remaining between them. The CDR3 has 12 amino acids. DNA of the CDR3: TGTGCCAGCAGTTTTTCAGGGTTAGAGCAGTACTTC. Translating it yields CASSFSGLEQYF.

The chain is built from TRBV5-8 and TRBJ1-3, with no clear D. This CDR3 is built from 15 residues. Germline lookup yields CDR1 SGHTS and CDR2 YDEGEE. With 0 bases removed from V and 2 bases from J, the gap between germline ends came to 9 bases. The CDR3 nucleotides are TGTGCCAGCAGCTTGGTCAGTCTGGCTGGAAACACCATATATTTT. Amino acid sequence: CASSLVSLAGNTIYF.

V usage is TRBV13 and J usage is TRBJ2-7, with D perhaps matching TRBD1 (5 bases). V gave up 0 bases and J gave up 0 bases, with 9 bases separating them. Germline CDR1 reads PRHDT; CDR2 reads FYEKMQ (reference sequence). The CDR3 has 15 amino acids. The chain's CDR3 is CASSLGTGLSYEQYF. DNA for the CDR3: TGTGCCAGCAGCTTAGGAACAGGCCTCTCCTACGAGCAGTACTTC.

The J gene is TRBJ1-6, the V gene TRBV11-3; a possible D gene is TRBD1 (6 bases). This CDR3 has 15 amino acids. Per the germline V gene, CDR1 is SGHNT and CDR2 is YENEEA. V was pared by 2 bases and J by 4 bases, with 9 bases between. CDR3 protein: CASSLSGEYNSPLHF. CDR3 coding DNA: TGTGCCAGCAGCTTATCAGGGGAATATAATTCACCCCTCCACTTT.

The J gene is TRBJ1-2, the V gene TRBV5-4, with D possibly matching TRBD1 (6 bases). Trimming removed 3 bases from V and 4 bases from J, with 13 bases in between. CDR1 and CDR2 (germline): SGHNT, YYREEE (reference sequence). This CDR3 spans 14 amino acids. CDR3 sequence: CASSYARDTYGYTF. For the CDR3, the DNA is TGTGCCAGCAGCTACGCCCGGGACACCTATGGCTACACCTTC.

V usage is TRBV11-2 and J usage is TRBJ1-3, with TRBD1 matching over 7 bases. Losses at the gene ends were 5 bases for V and 0 bases for J; bases not matched to a gene: 10. The germline gives CDR1 SGHAT, CDR2 FQNNGV. CDR3 size: 17 residues. CDR3 amino acids: CASSLRDSLSSGNTIYF. In nucleotides, the CDR3 is TGTGCCAGCAGCCTAAGGGACAGTTTAAGCTCTGGAAACACCATATATTTT.

This rearrangement joins TRBV7-9 to TRBJ2-1; 8 bases agree with TRBD2. Germline trimming cut 4 bases from V and 4 bases from J; bases unmatched to any gene: 6. The CDR3 covers 15 residues. Germline CDR1 is SEHNR and CDR2 is FQNEAQ (reference sequence). CDR3 nucleotides: TGTGCCAGCAGCTCCAGCGGGGGCCTTTACAATGAGCAGTTCTTC. This translates into CASSSSGGLYNEQFF.

V usage is TRBV27 and J usage is TRBJ1-2, with 9 bases matching TRBD1. The CDR3 contains 14 residues. Germline V CDR1 and CDR2: MNHEY, SMNVEV (reference sequence). The V and J ends lost 3 bases and 6 bases, in that order; junction bases with no gene match: 5. The CDR3 bases are TGTGCCAGCAGTTTCCGGGACAGGGCTAATGGCTACACCTTC. Its protein product is CASSFRDRANGYTF.

V gene TRBV10-3 combines with J gene TRBJ2-5, with 7 bases that match TRBD1. V trimming: 2 bases; J trimming: 5 bases; junction bases outside the gene matches: 14. Germline assignment: CDR1 ENHRY and CDR2 SYGVKD. This CDR3 has 17 residues. The CDR3 loop is CAISEGGQTSGWETQYF. Here the CDR3 DNA reads TGTGCCATCAGTGAGGGGGGACAGACTTCAGGTTGGGAGACCCAGTACTTC.

The chain uses TRBV7-8 and TRBJ2-2, with 9 positions matching TRBD1. This CDR3 is 16 amino acids long. CDR1 and CDR2 from the germline V gene are SGHVS and FQNEAQ. V gave up 4 bases and J gave up 7 bases; unmatched junction bases: 10. CDR3 bases: TGTGCCAGCAGCTCCTCCGGGACAGGGTCGGGCGGGGAGCTGTTTTTT. This translates into CASSSSGTGSGGELFF. The full variable domain, rest sourced from reference TRBV7-8 and TRBJ2-2, is GAGVSQSPRYKVAKRGQDVALRCDPISGHVSLFWYQQALGQGPEFLTYFQNEAQLDKSGLPSDRFFAERPEGSVSTLKIQRTQQEDSAVYLCASSSSGTGSGGELFFGEGSRLTVL.

This chain joins TRBV6-1 and TRBJ1-5; tentative D call: TRBD1 (5 bases). The germline V gene encodes CDR1 MNHNS and CDR2 SASEGT. V lost 4 bases to trimming and J lost 7 bases, with 11 bases between them. The CDR3 runs to 13 residues. For the CDR3, the DNA is TGTGCCAGCAGTGGTATCCAGGGACAGCCCCAGCATTTT. Its translation: CASSGIQGQPQHF.

The chain is built from TRBV19 and TRBJ2-7, with 7 bases that match TRBD2. In germline, CDR1 is LNHDA, CDR2 SQIVND (reference sequence). The CDR3 sequence is 15 residues long. V trimming: 6 bases; J trimming: 2 bases; junction bases outside the gene matches: 10. The CDR3 protein is CASRGGTEATYEQYF. The CDR3 DNA follows: TGTGCCAGTAGGGGGGGGACGGAGGCCACCTACGAGCAGTACTTC.

The J gene is TRBJ1-2, the V gene TRBV21-1; the table's D call, TRBD1, was not checked against the DNA. TRBV21-1 is a pseudogene segment. CDR3 size: 18 residues. The CDR3 bases are TGTGCCAGCAGCCAACTTCCGGACAGGGGGCTGAAATGCTATGGCTACACCTTC. It specifies CASSQLPDRGLKCYGYTF.

The V and J genes are TRBV19 and TRBJ1-4, with 9 bases fitting TRBD1. The CDR3 has 13 residues. Trimming at V came to 10 bases and at J to 7 bases, leaving 7 bases not matched to a gene. Looked up from germline, CDR1 is LNHDA and CDR2 is SQIVND (reference sequence). CDR3 protein: CATQDRGGEKLFF. The CDR3 region has the DNA TGTGCCACCCAGGACAGGGGAGGTGAAAAACTGTTTTTT.

The chain recombines TRBV12-2 with TRBJ2-7; the D call in the table, TRBD1, was not verified against the DNA. TRBV12-2 is a known pseudogene. This CDR3 has 16 amino acids. Here the CDR3 reads CASRLWRWQGTYEQYF. The DNA for the CDR3 is TGTGCAAGTCGCTTATGGCGGTGGCAGGGTACATACGAGCAGTACTTC.

V gene TRBV7-8 combines with J gene TRBJ2-1; perhaps TRBD2 as D (5 bases). V lost 1 base to trimming and J lost 5 bases, with 6 bases between them. The CDR3 sequence is 13 residues long. The germline V gene encodes CDR1 SGHVS and CDR2 FQNEAQ. CDR3 sequence: CASSLGRNNEQFF. As DNA, the CDR3 is TGTGCCAGCAGCTTAGGGAGGAACAATGAGCAGTTCTTC.

The genes are TRBV6-4 and TRBJ1-2; D perhaps matches TRBD1 (6 bases). The germline V gene encodes CDR1 MRHNA and CDR2 SNTAGT. Trimming removed 0 bases from V and 5 bases from J, with 16 bases in between. This CDR3 spans 16 amino acids. CDR3 DNA: TGTGCCAGCAGTGACTCGAGCAGGGGAAGGTCGTATGGCTACACCTTC. Translation gives CASSDSSRGRSYGYTF.

The table lists this clone with a few counts. The chain has TRBV9 and TRBJ2-2, with 8 bases identical to TRBD2. V lost 0 bases to trimming and J lost 1 base; unmatched junction nucleotides: 11. Germline CDR1 reads SGDLS; CDR2 reads YYNGEE. This CDR3 is built from 19 residues. The CDR3 DNA sequence: TGTGCCAGCAGCGTAGCGGGGGGGTCGGGCAGGAGGAACACCGGGGAGCTGTTTTTT. The encoded protein is CASSVAGGSGRRNTGELFF.

This rearrangement joins TRBV5-5 to TRBJ1-2, with D tentatively TRBD1 (5 bases). The length of the CDR3 is 14 residues. Trimming took 4 bases from V and 2 from J, leaving 12 bases between them. Germline V gene data show CDR1 as SGHKS and CDR2 as YYEKEE (reference sequence). The DNA of the CDR3 is TGTGCCAGCAGCCCGATTGACAGCAACTATGGCTACACCTTC. It yields the protein CASSPIDSNYGYTF.

This rearrangement joins TRBV5-6 to TRBJ1-1; 7 bases fit TRBD1. There are 12 residues in the CDR3. Germline V gives CDR1 SGHDT, CDR2 YYEEEE. V dropped 4 bases and J dropped 5; count of bases not matched to a gene: 2. CDR3 nucleotide sequence: TGTGCCAGCAGCATACAGGGGACTGAAGCTTTCTTT. Translated: CASSIQGTEAFF.

The sample holds one count of this clone. This chain links TRBV5-4 with TRBJ2-7; D is possibly TRBD2 (5 bases). Trimming pared 3 bases from V and 2 bases from J, leaving 21 bases between. This CDR3 is built from 17 residues. CDR1 is SGHNT and CDR2 is YYREEE in the germline V gene (reference sequence). CDR3: CASSWSPDGIGAYEQYF. CDR3 in DNA: TGTGCCAGCAGCTGGAGCCCGGACGGAATCGGGGCCTACGAGCAGTACTTC.

The rearrangement joins TRBV28 to TRBJ2-5, with 8 bases matching TRBD2. CDR3 length equals 13 residues. Germline assignment: CDR1 MDHEN and CDR2 SYDVKM. Unmatched junction bases numbered 3, after V lost 7 bases and J lost 2 bases. CDR3 DNA: TGTGCCAGCACAACGGGGGGGCAAGAGACCCAGTACTTC. Encoded protein: CASTTGGQETQYF.

This clone turned up a few times. The V call is TRBV18, the J call TRBJ2-1; a weak D match, TRBD2 (6 bases). V was pared by 4 bases and J by 7 bases, with 8 bases between. CDR1 and CDR2 (germline): KGHSH, LQKENI. The CDR3 spans 12 residues. CDR3 nucleotides: TGTGCCAGCTCACTTGGAGGGAATGAGCAGTTCTTC. It codes for CASSLGGNEQFF.